This entry is about one TCR beta chain. Its specificity is not known. This could be a read error, since a much larger clone is one nucleotide away. This sample stems from a study of CD8+CD57+ T cells in acquired aplastic anemia. Study at large: Healthy donors gave about 10 million reads on average for CD4+ cells. Study findings and constraints: CD8+ Simpson's diversity in patients was not significantly different from that in controls. Overlapping CD8+ CDR3 repertoires of patients and controls contained approximately 28 shared sequences.

This CDR3 is 16 amino acids long. Germline lookup yields CDR1 SGDLS and CDR2 YYNGEE. V was clipped by 3 bases and J by 8 bases, with 23 bases between them. The TCR beta profiling, which covered VDJ combination and CDR3 sequence, was carried out using genomic DNA as the template. TCRdb independently ran MiXCR on the reads; one entry per CDR3 protein. The repertoire includes some 170,000 distinct CDR3 sequences, around 45% of them detected once, and approximately 1% sits in the top ten. Sequencing was done on a sample of sorted CD4+, CD8+, or CD8+CD57+ T cells (not recorded which) from PBMCs. The V call is TRBV9, the J call TRBJ1-2; maybe TRBD1 (5 bases). This TCR derives from a human donor in good health. CDR3 region: CASSEKTGISGRGYTF. The CDR3 nucleotides are TGTGCCAGCAGCGAAAAAACCGGGATTTCGGGGCGAGGCTACACCTTC.